These T cell receptor beta chains were read from a single sample in a study of blood T cell repertoires in COVID-19. Produced via immunoSEQ multiplex PCR; TCRdb's table is partial and in-frame only. The sample lists around 97,000 clones; just under 85% were seen once. Sequenced: peripheral blood. The receptors were gathered from a man in his sixties or seventies with acute or convalescent COVID-19. The CDR3 runs from the conserved cysteine through the conserved F or W. D genes are given only for firm matches. Size values are once, few and many counts, or a class for expanded clones, and some rows have none.

CDR3 protein: CASNRDSPTDTQYF; CDR3 DNA: TGTGCCAGCAATCGGGACTCTCCTACAGATACGCAGTATTTT; clone size: NA; V gene: TRBV6-6; J gene: TRBJ2-3; D gene: NA
CDR3 protein: CASNVRTAALGNTIYF; CDR3 DNA: TGTGCCAGCAATGTTAGGACAGCCGCTCTTGGAAACACCATATATTTT; clone size: NA; V gene: TRBV5-8; J gene: TRBJ1-3; D gene: NA
CDR3 protein: CASSKSGNYYEQYF; CDR3 DNA: TGTGCCAGCAGTAAATCCGGGAATTACTACGAGCAGTACTTC; clone size: NA; V gene: TRBV2; J gene: TRBJ2-7; D gene: NA
CDR3 protein: CASSHTENYGYTF; CDR3 DNA: TGTGCCAGCAGCCATACAGAGAACTATGGCTACACCTTC; clone size: NA; V gene: TRBV3-1/TRBV3-2; J gene: TRBJ1-2; D gene: NA
CDR3 protein: CASSPEVLSYNEQFF; CDR3 DNA: TGTGCCAGCAGCCCGGAGGTCCTCTCCTACAATGAGCAGTTCTTC; clone size: NA; V gene: TRBV7-2; J gene: TRBJ2-1; D gene: NA
CDR3 protein: CASSDGSTGNEKLFF; CDR3 DNA: TGCGCCAGCAGTGATGGGAGCACGGGTAATGAAAAACTGTTTTTT; clone size: NA; V gene: TRBV10-1; J gene: TRBJ1-4; D gene: NA
CDR3 protein: CASSFGGSYNEQFF; CDR3 DNA: TGCGCCAGCAGCTTTGGGGGGTCCTACAATGAGCAGTTCTTC; clone size: NA; V gene: TRBV5-1; J gene: TRBJ2-1; D gene: NA
CDR3 protein: CASSDRQKGTSGGENEQFF; CDR3 DNA: TGTGCCAGCAGTGATAGGCAGAAGGGGACTAGCGGGGGGGAGAATGAGCAGTTCTTC; clone size: NA; V gene: TRBV6-4; J gene: TRBJ2-1; D gene: TRBD2
CDR3 protein: CAISEEGGVAYNEQFF; CDR3 DNA: TGTGCCATCAGTGAGGAAGGGGGGGTCGCCTACAATGAGCAGTTCTTC; clone size: NA; V gene: TRBV10-3; J gene: TRBJ2-1; D gene: NA
CDR3 protein: CASSDNRIGNQPQHF; CDR3 DNA: TGTGCCAGCAGTGACAACAGGATTGGCAATCAGCCCCAGCATTTT; clone size: NA; V gene: TRBV6-4; J gene: TRBJ1-5; D gene: NA
CDR3 protein: CASSFTRSGEAFF; CDR3 DNA: TGTGCCAGCAGCTTTACACGCTCGGGTGAAGCTTTCTTT; clone size: NA; V gene: TRBV7-2; J gene: TRBJ1-1; D gene: NA
CDR3 protein: CASSRPGQGVYEQYF; CDR3 DNA: TGTGCCAGCAGTCGCCCTGGACAGGGAGTCTACGAGCAGTACTTC; clone size: NA; V gene: TRBV28; J gene: TRBJ2-7; D gene: TRBD1
CDR3 protein: CASSTSDGGKTQYF; CDR3 DNA: TGTGCCAGCAGCACCTCGGACGGGGGAAAGACCCAGTACTTC; clone size: NA; V gene: TRBV7-2; J gene: TRBJ2-5; D gene: NA
CDR3 protein: CASRDRGGRNTEAFF; CDR3 DNA: TGTGCCAGCAGGGACAGGGGTGGAAGGAACACTGAAGCTTTCTTT; clone size: few; V gene: TRBV2; J gene: TRBJ1-1; D gene: TRBD1
CDR3 protein: CASTPRGIPSGNTEAFF; CDR3 DNA: TGTGCCAGCACCCCAAGGGGGATCCCTTCTGGGAACACTGAAGCTTTCTTT; clone size: NA; V gene: TRBV27; J gene: TRBJ1-1; D gene: NA
CDR3 protein: CASSLGLASSNEQFF; CDR3 DNA: TGTGCCAGCAGTTTAGGACTAGCTAGTTCGAATGAGCAGTTCTTC; clone size: NA; V gene: TRBV28; J gene: TRBJ2-1; D gene: TRBD2
CDR3 protein: CASSRGQLEHYGYTF; CDR3 DNA: TGTGCCAGCAGCCGAGGCCAGCTCGAACACTATGGCTACACCTTC; clone size: NA; V gene: TRBV7-9; J gene: TRBJ1-2; D gene: NA
CDR3 protein: CASSLGSGYGYTF; CDR3 DNA: TGTGCCAGCAGCTTAGGTTCGGGGTATGGCTACACCTTC; clone size: NA; V gene: TRBV11-3; J gene: TRBJ1-2; D gene: NA